This T cell receptor beta chain was retrieved from a study of PD-L1 blockade in urothelial cancer. Germline trimming cut 1 base from V and 15 bases from J; bases unmatched to any gene: 10. Per germline, CDR1 SGHTA and CDR2 FQGNSA. This CDR3 comprises 14 residues. Time point denoted: peripheral blood 6 weeks after treatment start. Sequencing was performed with immunoSEQ multiplex PCR; in TCRdb, only in-frame clones are kept and a portion is missing. The sample has around 48,000 clones, approximately 84% seen once. The specimen comprised PBMCs, sampled around atezolizumab (anti-PD-L1) treatment. The source is a man aged 60 to 69 with urothelial cancer. V is TRBV7-2 and J is TRBJ1-5, with 9 bases fitting TRBD1. The CDR3 region has the DNA TGTGCCAGCAGCTTAGATCCGGGACAGGGACGAAGGCATTTT. Protein product: CASSLDPGQGRRHF.